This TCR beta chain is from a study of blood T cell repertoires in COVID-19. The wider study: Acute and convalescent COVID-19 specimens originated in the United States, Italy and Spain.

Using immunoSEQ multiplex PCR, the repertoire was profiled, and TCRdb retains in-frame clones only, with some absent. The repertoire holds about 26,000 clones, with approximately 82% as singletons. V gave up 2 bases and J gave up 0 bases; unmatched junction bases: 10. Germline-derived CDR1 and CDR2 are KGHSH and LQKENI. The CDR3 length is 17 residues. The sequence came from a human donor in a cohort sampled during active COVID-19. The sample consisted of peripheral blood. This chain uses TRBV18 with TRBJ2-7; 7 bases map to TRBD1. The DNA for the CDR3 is TGTGCCAGCTCACCATCGCGCAGGGGGACCAGCTCCTACGAGCAGTACTTC. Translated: CASSPSRRGTSSYEQYF. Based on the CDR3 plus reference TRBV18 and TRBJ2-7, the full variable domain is NAGVMQNPRHLVRRRGQEARLRCSPMKGHSHVYWYRQLPEEGLKFMVYLQKENIIDESGMPKERFSAEFPKEGPSILRIQQVVRGDSAAYFCASSPSRRGTSSYEQYFGPGTRLTVT.